This T cell receptor beta chain was identified during a study of early T cells in non-severe SARS-CoV-2 infection. Study-level information: Bulk RNA from unsorted whole blood was sequenced; chains were unpaired.

Whole-study findings and limits: Private and CD4 specificities were missed by VDJdb matching, skewed to anti-spike CD8.

The germline V and J ends were trimmed by 3 bases and 0 bases, with 13 bases remaining between them. The V gene's germline CDR1 is SGDLS and CDR2 YYNGEE. This CDR3 contains 16 residues. This clonotype was counted at least ten times. Its antigen is unknown. Unique molecular identifiers (one per individual cDNA molecule) were attached. TCRdb fed the 5' RACE reads into MiXCR, producing one record per CDR3 protein. The profile shows about 76,000 distinct CDR3 sequences, over 9% of them singletons. The receptor was isolated from an adult who was a healthcare worker with PCR-confirmed SARS-CoV-2 infection or an uninfected control (not recorded which). The material sequenced was whole blood. V gene TRBV9 combines with J gene TRBJ2-1; D is perhaps TRBD1 (6 bases). This CDR3 is CASSEPMGASYNEQFF. The CDR3 bases are TGTGCCAGCAGCGAGCCCATGGGGGCCTCCTACAATGAGCAGTTCTTC.